This TCR beta chain is from a study of T cell changes during pregnancy in multiple sclerosis. The CDR3 contains 16 residues. Per the germline V gene, CDR1 is SSHAT and CDR2 is FNYEAQ (reference sequence). In regard to this clone: The junction differs from germline at one of its ends, possibly a read error. This sample also contains other DNA sequences that code for the same CDR3.

Sequencing was performed with immunoSEQ multiplex PCR; in TCRdb, only in-frame clones are kept and a portion is missing. The table includes 35,000 to 40,000 clones, 92% detected once. This TCR derives from a female donor with multiple sclerosis, enrolled in a pregnancy study. V usage is TRBV7-7 and J usage is TRBJ2-7, with 8 bases lining up with TRBD1. The input for sequencing was CD8+ T cells from peripheral blood mononuclear cells, taken in the third trimester of pregnancy. As DNA, the CDR3 is TGTGCTAGCAGCTTGGTTTGGGCAGGGGGCGAATACGAGCAGTACTTC. Translating it yields CASSLVWAGGEYEQYF.